Following are 15 T cell receptor beta chains from one sample sequenced in a study of blood T cells in healthy people across ages. PCR was performed a second time for about 7 to 12 cycles using a sample-barcoded 5' primer and a J-beta primer mix. TCRdb itself ran the 5' RACE reads through MiXCR, one entry per CDR3 protein. The table has 550,000 to 700,000 distinct CDR3 sequences, 25% to 30% seen once; the top ten hold less than 20%. The sample was blood. The origin of the receptors is a woman aged 70-85 years in good health.

There are a few counts of this clonotype. The chain has TRBV7-3 and TRBJ1-2; 7 bases align to TRBD1. The ends lost 6 bases at V and 5 bases at J; junction bases unmatched: 6. Per the germline V gene, CDR1 is SGHTA and CDR2 is FQGTGA. This CDR3 has 13 amino acids. The CDR3 reads CASSLGQQYGYTF. In nucleotides, the CDR3 is TGTGCCAGCAGTTTGGGACAGCAGTATGGCTACACCTTC.

This clonotype turned up a few times. This chain uses TRBV20-1 with TRBJ2-7, with 7 bases that match TRBD1. Germline-derived CDR1 and CDR2 are DFQATT and SNEGSKA (reference sequence). The J segment lost 7 bases and the V segment lost 0 bases, leaving 12 bases of the junction unmatched. CDR3 size: 15 residues. The CDR3 reads CSARDGTVPVREQYF. DNA of the CDR3: TGCAGTGCTAGAGATGGGACAGTACCAGTACGGGAGCAGTACTTC.

This clonotype was seen more than once but under ten times. J is TRBJ1-2 and V is TRBV18, with D hard to call. CDR3 length: 12 amino acids. V gave up 2 bases and J gave up 8 bases, with 9 bases separating them. Germline CDR1 reads KGHSH; CDR2 reads LQKENI. The CDR3 spells CASSPRLEGYTF. The CDR3 DNA reads TGTGCCAGCTCACCAAGACTGGAGGGCTACACCTTC.

The rearrangement links TRBV12-3 or TRBV12-4 to TRBJ2-1; 7 bases fit TRBD1. The CDR3 covers 13 residues. V shed 9 bases, J shed 8 bases, and the junction held 10 bases outside the gene matches. The CDR3 is CASRDRDRDEQFF. The CDR3 DNA reads TGTGCCAGTAGAGACAGGGATAGGGATGAGCAGTTCTTC.

Points on this clonotype: The junction does not match germline at one end; this may be a read error. The chain employs TRBV7-2 and TRBJ2-2; the match to TRBD2 covers 7 bases. The CDR3 loop spans 13 amino acids. CDR1 SGHTA and CDR2 FQGNSA come from the germline V gene. CDR3 amino acids: CASSFLASGELLF. CDR3 coding DNA: TGTGCCAGCAGCTTTCTAGCAAGCGGGGAGCTGCTTTTT.

This rearrangement joins TRBV20-1 to TRBJ1-2, with TRBD1 matching over 10 bases. There are 14 residues in the CDR3. The J segment lost 6 bases and the V segment lost 3 bases, leaving 7 bases of the junction unmatched. The V gene's germline CDR1 is DFQATT and CDR2 SNEGSKA (reference sequence). The CDR3 DNA reads as TGCAGTGCTAGCCCGATCGGACAGGGGGATGGCTACACCTTC. Amino acid sequence: CSASPIGQGDGYTF.

This clonotype was detected once. This chain joins TRBV29-1 and TRBJ1-2; D is unresolved. There are 12 residues in the CDR3. Germline values: CDR1 SQVTM, CDR2 ANQGSEA. V was shortened by 4 bases and J by 7 bases, with 13 bases between the two germline ends. CDR3 in amino acids: CSVGQRNAGYTF. CDR3 bases: TGCAGCGTTGGGCAGCGCAACGCTGGCTACACCTTC. The whole variable domain, remainder taken from reference TRBV29-1 and TRBJ1-2, is SAVISQKPSRDICQRGTSLTIQCQVDSQVTMMFWYRQQPGQSLTLIATANQGSEATYESGFVIDKFPISRPNLTFSTLTVSNMSPEDSSIYLCSVGQRNAGYTFGSGTRLTVV.

The chain recombines TRBV5-1 with TRBJ2-1; 8 bases align to TRBD1. Germline lookup yields CDR1 SGHRS and CDR2 YFSETQ. CDR3 length: 13 amino acids. With V trimmed by 0 bases and J by 14 bases, 7 bases remained unmatched. The CDR3 region has the DNA TGCGCCAGCAGCTTGGTATTCGGACAGGGCGAGTTCTTC. It specifies CASSLVFGQGEFF.

The rearrangement uses TRBV25-1 and TRBJ2-3, with 10 bases matching TRBD2. The germline CDR1 and CDR2 sequences are MGHDK and SYGVNS. V dropped 6 bases and J dropped 4; count of bases not matched to a gene: 10. The CDR3 contains 16 residues. CDR3 in DNA: TGTGCCAGCAGCGATTTTAGCGGGGGGATAGCAGATACGCAGTATTTT. Its translation is CASSDFSGGIADTQYF.

The chain recombines TRBV28 with TRBJ2-1; 10 bases align to TRBD1. The CDR3 consists of 16 residues. The V segment lost 4 bases and the J segment 10 bases; nucleotides outside the gene matches: 13. The V gene's germline CDR1 is MDHEN and CDR2 SYDVKM. The CDR3 nucleotides are TGTGCCAGCAGTTCTCCCGGACAGGGGGGTCTAGTAGAGCAGTTCTTC. Protein product: CASSSPGQGGLVEQFF.

The gene calls are TRBV7-9 and TRBJ2-3; the D gene is possibly TRBD2 (5 bases). The CDR3 length is 15 residues. The germline gives CDR1 SEHNR, CDR2 FQNEAQ (reference sequence). V was pared by 5 bases and J by 0 bases, with 12 bases between. The CDR3 sequence is CASSQRRASTDTQYF. As DNA, the CDR3 is TGTGCCAGCAGCCAGAGGCGGGCGAGCACAGATACGCAGTATTTT.

In this sample, this clonotype turned up a few times. The genes are TRBV20-1 and TRBJ2-5; D unclear. Trimming removed 5 bases at V and 5 bases at J, with 9 bases between. CDR1 is DFQATT and CDR2 is SNEGSKA in the germline V gene (reference sequence). The CDR3 is 11 residues long. In DNA form, the CDR3 reads TGCAGTGCTGAGACTTTGGAGACCCAGTACTTC. Translating it yields CSAETLETQYF.

V gene TRBV7-2 combines with J gene TRBJ1-2; D remains unclear. Germline lookup yields CDR1 SGHTA and CDR2 FQGNSA. V shed 5 bases and J shed 4 bases, with 17 bases lying between them. This CDR3 region has 15 residues. CDR3 sequence: CASSPATGEGYGYTF. CDR3 DNA sequence: TGTGCCAGCAGCCCGGCGACCGGGGAGGGCTATGGCTACACCTTC.

The chain employs TRBV7-2 and TRBJ1-3; a possible D gene is TRBD1 (6 bases). With 5 bases removed from V and 4 bases from J, the gap between germline ends came to 12 bases. Germline-derived CDR1 and CDR2 are SGHTA and FQGNSA. This CDR3 region has 14 residues. CDR3 amino acids: CASSPIGGGNTIYF. Written as DNA, the CDR3 is TGTGCCAGCAGCCCTATTGGGGGCGGAAACACCATATATTTT.

This clonotype was picked up many times. The chain employs TRBV28 and TRBJ1-2, with unresolved D. V was trimmed by 4 bases and J by 7 bases, leaving 4 bases between them. Germline V gene data show CDR1 as MDHEN and CDR2 as SYDVKM. The CDR3 totals 10 residues. The CDR3 spells CASSSVGYTF. CDR3 nucleotide sequence: TGTGCCAGCAGTTCGGTTGGCTACACCTTC.